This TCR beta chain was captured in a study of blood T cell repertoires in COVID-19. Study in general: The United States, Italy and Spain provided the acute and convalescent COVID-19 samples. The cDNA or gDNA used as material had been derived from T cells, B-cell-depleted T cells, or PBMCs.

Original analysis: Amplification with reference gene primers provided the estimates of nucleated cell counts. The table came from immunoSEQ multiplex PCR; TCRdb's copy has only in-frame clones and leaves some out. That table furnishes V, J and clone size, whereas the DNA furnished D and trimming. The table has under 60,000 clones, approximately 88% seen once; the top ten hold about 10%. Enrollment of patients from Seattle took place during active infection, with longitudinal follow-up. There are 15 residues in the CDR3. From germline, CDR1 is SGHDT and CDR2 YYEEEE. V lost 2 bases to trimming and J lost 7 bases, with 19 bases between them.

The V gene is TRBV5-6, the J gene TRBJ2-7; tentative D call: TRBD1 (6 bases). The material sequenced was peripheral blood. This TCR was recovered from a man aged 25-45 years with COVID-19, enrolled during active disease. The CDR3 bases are TGTGCCAGCAGCTTTAACCCGGGACACCGTAGGGAGCAGTACTTC. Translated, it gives CASSFNPGHRREQYF.